Described below is a single T cell receptor beta chain sequence and its context. What this receptor recognizes is not known. No base quality information exists; no much larger clone differs at one position. Repertoires were sampled repeatedly over the course of chemoradiotherapy so that clonal expansion in the tumor microenvironment could be followed. The protocol used for the library was the immunoSEQ multiplex PCR assay. Sourced from immuneACCESS, this table was stored by TCRdb with only in-frame sequences that have V and J called. A share of the clones is absent; for the studies checked, an unresolved V gene accounts for under half, and the remainder has no known explanation. The sample table lists under 20,000 clones, approximately 88% of them with a count of one. About 4% of the sample goes to the ten largest clones. V drops 7 bases and J drops 6 bases, leaving 16 bases in between. CDR1 MDHEN and CDR2 SYDVKM are derived from the germline V gene. Its CDR3 holds 13 amino acids, cysteine through phenylalanine. Only the CDR3 DNA is retained, 39 bases long and in frame from the first base.

The sample is drawn from a study of chemoradiotherapy in HPV16-positive cancers (dated by TCRdb to the early 2020s). Study-level background: Using functional T-cell assays on cells from a couple of HPV16-positive patients, the researchers defined candidate HPV-specific T-cell clones and common TCR motifs. Next, the candidate HPV-specific TCRs and motifs were followed in TCR repertoires from around 93 patients with HPV-related cancers. The study set out to ask whether T-cell immunity against the HPV oncoproteins E6 and E7 changes over the course of chemoradiotherapy and whether that immunity affects survival.

General conclusions and limits of the study: In HPV16-positive patients, expansion of HPV-responsive T cells during chemoradiotherapy was found to be associated with improved recurrence-free survival. The functional definition of HPV-specific T cells was derived from only two HPV16-positive patients, and the survival association was reported for HPV16-positive patients. Expansion of candidate HPV-specific clones and E7-related TCR motifs was observed in the tumor microenvironment during treatment, whereas no such expansion was observed for non-HPV-specific T cells.

This TCR came from a human donor with HPV-associated anogenital cancer. This specimen consisted of blood, obtained from a patient who underwent chemoradiotherapy. The rearranged segments are TRBV28 and TRBJ2-7; the D segment is perhaps TRBD1 or TRBD2, each sharing 6 matched bases. The bases read TGTGCCAGCACCCGGGGCAGGGGAGGCGAGCAGTACTTC. Translated, this is CASTRGRGGEQYF.